This note documents a single TCR beta chain sequence. The antigen remains unidentified. This sample was taken from a study of cytomegalovirus exposure and HLA in healthy donors. Study overall: Early release data held some 79 million unique TCRs from HLA-typed donors.

The CDR3 runs to 13 residues. V was cut by 4 bases and J by 1 base, with 8 bases left in between. Germline V gene data show CDR1 as SGHNT and CDR2 as YYREEE (reference sequence). Study-wide points: Relative to equally common others, HLA-associated TCR beta chains showed greater clonal expansion in a later analysis. Generally TCR sequences proved uncommon, though certain public TCRs appeared in numerous donors.

With 60 Vbeta and 13 Jbeta primers, the PCR was carried out. Repertoires were generated with immunoSEQ multiplex PCR, while TCRdb's copy carries only in-frame clones and drops some. The repertoire has 95,000 to 100,000 clones, approximately 89% of them found once; the top ten carry around 3.9%. All donors participated as healthy donors of bone marrow. The chain uses TRBV5-4 and TRBJ1-1; D gene uncertain. The receptor was derived from a young man in good health and CMV-seronegative. The specimen was PBMCs. CDR3 nucleotides: TGTGCCAGCAGCAAAAACACGAACACTGAAGCTTTCTTT. As protein: CASSKNTNTEAFF.